This T cell receptor beta chain was found in a study of blood T cells in healthy people across ages. This clonotype appeared a few times. Its antigen is not identified. Germline V gene lookup returns CDR1 DFQATT and CDR2 SNEGSKA (reference sequence). The length of the CDR3 is 14 residues. V was clipped by 3 bases and J by 7 bases, with 18 bases between them. Sample-barcoded 5' priming and a J-beta primer mix drove a second PCR of roughly 6 to 12 cycles. The template-switch adaptor was a 5' adaptor with 12 random nucleotides. It tagged each cDNA molecule. TCRdb re-called the 5' RACE reads with MiXCR, one entry per CDR3 protein. Here the sample spans approximately 900,000 distinct CDR3 sequences, 25% to 35% being singletons. Notes on the study in general: In long-lived donors, naive CD4+ cell counts and diversity exceeded those of aged donors.

Isolation of PBMCs gave at least 7 million cells per sample. These data also formed part of another study, on T cells of mothers and their children. This second study says: Added by the second PCR's M1S primer were sample barcodes and 2-4 random nucleotides.

V usage is TRBV20-1 and J usage is TRBJ1-1, with no clear D. The origin of this receptor is a woman in her thirties or forties in good health. The sample taken for sequencing was blood. CDR3 nucleotides: TGCAGTGCTAGTAACGAGCCAGGCAGCTATGAAGCTTTCTTT. Residues: CSASNEPGSYEAFF.